The T cell receptor beta chain described here comes from a study of OX40 agonist ivuxolimab in advanced cancers. As concerns this clone: Its target is unknown.

The CDR3 runs to 14 residues. Germline CDR1 reads SSHAT; CDR2 reads FNYEAQ (reference sequence). Patients were ineligible given autoimmune disease history or systemic immunosuppression. Sequenced by immunoSEQ multiplex PCR; TCRdb stores in-frame clones only, minus some. Of tens of thousands of clones detected, approximately 80% appear once; the ten largest clones hold about 34%. Study-wide points: Mean expanded clone counts were higher in CD8+ than CD4+ T cells. The authors also found low normalized T-cell clonal expansion in some nonresponders.

The chain recombines TRBV7-7 with TRBJ2-2; tentatively, D is TRBD1 or TRBD2 (8 bases each). The TCR originated in an adult with an advanced solid tumor such as melanoma, head and neck, liver or kidney cancer. Specimen: CD4+ or CD8+ T cells sorted from blood, collected in a trial of the OX40 agonist ivuxolimab. The CDR3 spells CASGTIQGAGELFF. The DNA of the CDR3 is TGTGCTAGCGGGACGATACAGGGGGCCGGGGAGCTGTTTTTT.